This T cell receptor (beta chain) comes out of a study of OX40 agonist ivuxolimab in advanced cancers. Study-level background: The costimulatory receptor OX40 (CD134) was targeted by ivuxolimab, a fully human IgG2 agonistic monoclonal antibody. Intravenous ivuxolimab was administered to patients every 2 weeks at six dose levels: 0.01, 0.1, 0.3, 1.5, 3 and 10 mg/kg. Of the 50 to 55 dose-escalation patients, hepatocellular carcinoma was present in 19, melanoma in approximately 15, renal cell carcinoma in 9 and head and neck cancer in 9. In the dose-escalation cohort, around four fifths of patients were male, and the mean age was around 60 years, with a range of about 23 to 80. Prior anti-PD-1, anti-PD-L1 or anti-CTLA-4 therapy was permitted, and checkpoint inhibitors had been received by less than 45% of dose-escalation patients. Partial responses occurred in three dose-escalation patients: two with cutaneous melanoma and one with hepatocellular carcinoma. The purpose of peripheral TCRbeta sequencing was to test whether ivuxolimab changed TCR sequence diversity and led to clonal T-cell expansion. The paper describes the monotherapy dose-escalation part (N ≈ 51 patients) of the phase I trial of ivuxolimab.

Trimming accounts for 5 bases at V and 6 bases at J, while the number of junction bases matched to no gene is 6. Reading the germline V gene gives CDR1 MDHEN and CDR2 SYDVKM. The CDR3 numbers 14 residues from cysteine through phenylalanine. The only DNA kept is the CDR3, 42 bases in frame from the first base. This clone was seen just once. No antigen is known for it. Base qualities are not at hand, and no much larger clone is one base apart. Patients with autoimmune disease history or receiving systemic immunosuppression were excluded from the trial. Peripheral blood for TCR sequencing was drawn from every dose cohort at baseline, at cycle 4 day 1 and at cycle 7 day 1. The samples were taken from a phase I, first-in-human, multicenter, open-label dose-escalation trial of ivuxolimab. Adults with locally advanced or metastatic melanoma, renal cell carcinoma, hepatocellular carcinoma or head and neck squamous cell carcinoma were enrolled in the trial. Before TCR sequencing, CD4+ and CD8+ T cells were separately sorted from peripheral blood.

Genomic DNA was isolated from the sorted cells so that the TCRbeta CDR3 region could be sequenced. TCRbeta CDR3 regions were sequenced using the immunoSEQ Assay. TCRdb took over this immuneACCESS table, retaining in-frame rearrangements with V and J assigned. Such tables are incomplete; in checked studies, under half of the missing clones stem from an unresolved V gene, and the remainder is unexplained. Present in this sample are about 45,000 clones, approximately 88% of which were seen just once. About 15% of the sample lies in the top ten. On the study overall, not on this receptor specifically: On average, CD8+ T cells showed more expanded clones than CD4+ T cells after ivuxolimab. Low levels of normalized T-cell clonal expansion were also shown by some nonresponding patients. The antigen specificity of the peripheral T cells that underwent clonal expansion was not determined. Clonal expansion of both CD4+ and CD8+ blood T cells was observed from baseline to week 6 at doses 0.1 to 3.0 mg/kg. In the 0.1-3.0 mg/kg groups, partial responders had among the lowest normalized peripheral clonal expansion, particularly in CD8+ T cells.

The clonotype originates from an adult with an advanced solid tumor such as melanoma, head and neck, liver or kidney cancer. The rearrangement combines TRBV28 with TRBJ2-1; the junction holds 8 bases that match TRBD2. Specimen: CD4+ or CD8+ T cells sorted from blood, collected in a trial of the OX40 agonist ivuxolimab. The nucleotide sequence is given as TGTGCCAGCAGTCCCGGACTAGCCGGCAATGAGCAGTTCTTC. Its product reads: CASSPGLAGNEQFF. The variable domain in full, with residues beyond the CDR3 obtained from the reference TRBV28 and TRBJ2-1 genes, is DVKVTQSSRYLVKRTGEKVFLECVQDMDHENMFWYRQDPGLGLRLIYFSYDVKMKEKGDIPEGYSVSREKKERFSLILESASTNQTSMYLCASSPGLAGNEQFFGPGTRLTVL.